The sequence of this T cell receptor beta chain was determined in a study of blood T cell repertoires in COVID-19. Clones were sequenced by immunoSEQ multiplex PCR, and TCRdb holds only the in-frame ones, with some missing. The sample holds 200,000 to 250,000 clones, 70% to 85% seen once. CDR3 length: 17 residues. V was cut by 0 bases and J by 0 bases, with 10 bases left in between. Germline loops: CDR1 KGHDR, CDR2 SFDVKD. The source material was PBMCs or T cells enriched from blood (not recorded which). The receptor was isolated from a man between 60 and 75 years old who had recovered from COVID-19. J is TRBJ1-4 and V is TRBV24-1; tentative D call: TRBD1 (5 bases). As DNA, the CDR3 is TGTGCCACCAGTGATTTGGGACACTACGCAACTAATGAAAAACTGTTTTTT. Encoded protein: CATSDLGHYATNEKLFF.